The rows below give T cell receptor beta chains drawn from one sample of a study of CD8+ T cells in alopecia areata. Repertoires were generated with immunoSEQ multiplex PCR, while TCRdb's copy carries only in-frame clones and drops some. The sample holds about 140,000 clones, around 55% seen once. The sequenced sample was CD4+ T cells sorted from blood. All receptors derive from a human donor in good health. Both conserved end residues are part of each CDR3. Fields, in order: D gene, J gene, V gene, clone size, CDR3 protein, CDR3 DNA. A D gene is named only where the DNA matches it firmly. Size values are once, few and many counts, or a class for expanded clones, and some rows have none.

d_call: TRBD1
j_call: TRBJ2-7
v_call: TRBV28
clone_size: few
cdr3_aa: CASRGLGTAAYEQYF
cdr3_nt: TGTGCCAGCAGGGGGCTCGGGACAGCTGCATACGAGCAGTACTTC

d_call: -
j_call: TRBJ2-5
v_call: TRBV5-1
clone_size: -
cdr3_aa: CASRPGSSTQETQYF
cdr3_nt: TGCGCCAGCAGACCGGGGAGCTCAACCCAAGAGACCCAGTACTTC

d_call: -
j_call: TRBJ1-1
v_call: TRBV25-1
clone_size: -
cdr3_aa: CASRGVSHTEAFF
cdr3_nt: TGTGCCAGCAGGGGGGTAAGTCACACTGAAGCTTTCTTT

d_call: -
j_call: TRBJ2-4
v_call: TRBV19
clone_size: few
cdr3_aa: CASSEPYKGNIQYF
cdr3_nt: TGTGCCAGTAGTGAGCCTTACAAGGGAAACATTCAGTACTTC

d_call: -
j_call: TRBJ1-2
v_call: TRBV4-2
clone_size: -
cdr3_aa: CASSQKAGAYGYTF
cdr3_nt: TGTGCCAGCAGCCAAAAAGCAGGGGCGTATGGCTACACCTTC

d_call: TRBD1
j_call: TRBJ2-4
v_call: TRBV28
clone_size: -
cdr3_aa: CASRVGQGNIQYF
cdr3_nt: TGTGCCAGCAGAGTTGGACAGGGGAACATTCAGTACTTC

d_call: -
j_call: TRBJ1-5
v_call: TRBV30
clone_size: -
cdr3_aa: CAWSETSSNQPQHF
cdr3_nt: TGTGCCTGGAGTGAAACCTCTAGCAATCAGCCCCAGCATTTT

d_call: -
j_call: TRBJ2-5
v_call: TRBV18
clone_size: -
cdr3_aa: CASSPAGVRETQYF
cdr3_nt: TGTGCCAGCTCACCCGCAGGGGTGCGGGAGACCCAGTACTTC

d_call: -
j_call: TRBJ2-1
v_call: TRBV28
clone_size: -
cdr3_aa: CASSSPGPRKNEQFF
cdr3_nt: TGTGCCAGCAGCTCCCCCGGGCCAAGGAAGAATGAGCAGTTCTTC

d_call: -
j_call: TRBJ2-5
v_call: TRBV13
clone_size: -
cdr3_aa: CAIAGWEDQETQYF
cdr3_nt: TGTGCCATTGCGGGTTGGGAAGACCAAGAGACCCAGTACTTC

d_call: -
j_call: TRBJ1-1
v_call: TRBV7-2
clone_size: -
cdr3_aa: CASSFSTGYTEAFF
cdr3_nt: TGTGCCAGCAGCTTTTCAACAGGATACACTGAAGCTTTCTTT

d_call: TRBD1
j_call: TRBJ2-7
v_call: TRBV29-1
clone_size: few
cdr3_aa: CSVRAGGSYEQYF
cdr3_nt: TGCAGCGTTCGGGCAGGGGGATCCTACGAGCAGTACTTC

d_call: TRBD1
j_call: TRBJ2-1
v_call: TRBV4-1
clone_size: -
cdr3_aa: CASRTTGGAAYNEQFF
cdr3_nt: TGCGCCAGCAGAACTACAGGGGGCGCGGCGTACAATGAGCAGTTCTTC

d_call: -
j_call: TRBJ1-1
v_call: TRBV5-1
clone_size: -
cdr3_aa: CASREGVNTEAFF
cdr3_nt: TGCGCCAGCAGAGAAGGGGTGAACACTGAAGCTTTCTTT

d_call: -
j_call: TRBJ2-2
v_call: TRBV25-1
clone_size: -
cdr3_aa: CASRSKNTGELFF
cdr3_nt: TGTGCCAGCAGATCCAAGAACACCGGGGAGCTGTTTTTT

d_call: -
j_call: TRBJ1-5
v_call: TRBV4-1
clone_size: -
cdr3_aa: CASSPSRAVRAVQPQHF
cdr3_nt: TGCGCCAGCAGCCCCTCCCGGGCAGTCCGGGCGGTGCAGCCCCAGCATTTT

d_call: TRBD2
j_call: TRBJ2-7
v_call: TRBV28
clone_size: few
cdr3_aa: CASRTSGSSYEQYF
cdr3_nt: TGTGCCAGCAGGACTAGCGGGAGCTCCTACGAGCAGTACTTC

d_call: TRBD1
j_call: TRBJ2-5
v_call: TRBV29-1
clone_size: few
cdr3_aa: CSVERDRDSYQETQYF
cdr3_nt: TGCAGCGTTGAAAGAGACAGGGATTCTTACCAAGAGACCCAGTACTTC

d_call: TRBD2
j_call: TRBJ2-2
v_call: TRBV6-5
clone_size: few
cdr3_aa: CASSYSGTTWTGELFF
cdr3_nt: TGTGCCAGCAGTTACTCCGGGACTACCTGGACGGGGGAGCTGTTTTTT

d_call: -
j_call: TRBJ2-1
v_call: TRBV29-1
clone_size: many
cdr3_aa: CSVRRGLGDNEQFF
cdr3_nt: TGCAGCGTCCGACGGGGACTCGGAGACAATGAGCAGTTCTTC

d_call: TRBD1
j_call: TRBJ1-4
v_call: TRBV7-9
clone_size: -
cdr3_aa: CASSLSPGQGGEKLFF
cdr3_nt: TGTGCCAGCAGCTTATCCCCGGGACAGGGTGGGGAAAAACTGTTTTTT

d_call: TRBD2
j_call: TRBJ2-4
v_call: TRBV19
clone_size: -
cdr3_aa: CASRVAGGHIQYF
cdr3_nt: TGTGCCAGTAGGGTAGCGGGAGGGCACATTCAGTACTTC

d_call: -
j_call: TRBJ2-7
v_call: TRBV27
clone_size: few
cdr3_aa: CASSFRGLFFYEQYF
cdr3_nt: TGTGCCAGCAGTTTTCGGGGATTATTCTTCTACGAGCAGTACTTC

d_call: -
j_call: TRBJ2-2
v_call: TRBV25-1
clone_size: -
cdr3_aa: CASSLITGPTGELFF
cdr3_nt: TGTGCCAGCAGCCTGATAACAGGGCCCACCGGGGAGCTGTTTTTT

d_call: -
j_call: TRBJ1-1
v_call: TRBV6-5
clone_size: -
cdr3_aa: CASRGRSTEAFF
cdr3_nt: TGTGCCAGCAGGGGAAGAAGCACTGAAGCTTTCTTT

d_call: -
j_call: TRBJ1-1
v_call: TRBV9
clone_size: -
cdr3_aa: CASSVGQAAEAFF
cdr3_nt: TGTGCCAGCAGCGTCGGACAAGCCGCTGAAGCTTTCTTT

d_call: TRBD1
j_call: TRBJ1-2
v_call: TRBV30
clone_size: -
cdr3_aa: CAWSSRGFGYTF
cdr3_nt: TGTGCCTGGAGTAGCAGGGGGTTTGGCTACACCTTC

d_call: -
j_call: TRBJ1-1
v_call: TRBV2
clone_size: -
cdr3_aa: CASSTEVYSFF
cdr3_nt: TGTGCCAGCAGCACGGAAGTCTACTCTTTCTTT

d_call: -
j_call: TRBJ2-7
v_call: TRBV29-1
clone_size: -
cdr3_aa: CSGGDDYEQYF
cdr3_nt: TGCAGCGGCGGGGATGACTACGAGCAGTACTTC

d_call: -
j_call: TRBJ1-1
v_call: TRBV14
clone_size: -
cdr3_aa: CASSQGQAMNTEAFF
cdr3_nt: TGTGCCAGCAGCCAAGGGCAAGCCATGAACACTGAAGCTTTCTTT

d_call: -
j_call: TRBJ2-3
v_call: TRBV9
clone_size: few
cdr3_aa: CASSLYGGAADTQYF
cdr3_nt: TGTGCCAGCAGCCTCTATGGCGGCGCAGCAGATACGCAGTATTTT

d_call: TRBD1
j_call: TRBJ2-3
v_call: TRBV27
clone_size: -
cdr3_aa: CASSLRDRAFGDTQYF
cdr3_nt: TGTGCCAGCAGTTTACGGGACAGGGCCTTCGGAGATACGCAGTATTTT

d_call: TRBD2
j_call: TRBJ2-7
v_call: TRBV25-1
clone_size: -
cdr3_aa: CASSEVAGSYEQYF
cdr3_nt: TGTGCCAGCAGTGAAGTAGCGGGATCCTACGAGCAGTACTTC

d_call: -
j_call: TRBJ1-5
v_call: TRBV19
clone_size: -
cdr3_aa: CASRDSINQPQHF
cdr3_nt: TGTGCCAGTAGGGACAGTATCAATCAGCCCCAGCATTTT

d_call: TRBD2
j_call: TRBJ2-1
v_call: TRBV29-1
clone_size: -
cdr3_aa: CSVDLAGRHNEQFF
cdr3_nt: TGCAGCGTTGATCTAGCGGGCAGGCACAATGAGCAGTTCTTC

d_call: -
j_call: TRBJ2-3
v_call: TRBV29-1
clone_size: -
cdr3_aa: CSVALSTDTQYF
cdr3_nt: TGCAGCGTGGCACTGAGCACAGATACGCAGTATTTT

d_call: -
j_call: TRBJ1-5
v_call: TRBV7-9
clone_size: -
cdr3_aa: CASSSVGTQQPQHF
cdr3_nt: TGTGCCAGCAGCTCAGTGGGGACTCAACAGCCCCAGCATTTT